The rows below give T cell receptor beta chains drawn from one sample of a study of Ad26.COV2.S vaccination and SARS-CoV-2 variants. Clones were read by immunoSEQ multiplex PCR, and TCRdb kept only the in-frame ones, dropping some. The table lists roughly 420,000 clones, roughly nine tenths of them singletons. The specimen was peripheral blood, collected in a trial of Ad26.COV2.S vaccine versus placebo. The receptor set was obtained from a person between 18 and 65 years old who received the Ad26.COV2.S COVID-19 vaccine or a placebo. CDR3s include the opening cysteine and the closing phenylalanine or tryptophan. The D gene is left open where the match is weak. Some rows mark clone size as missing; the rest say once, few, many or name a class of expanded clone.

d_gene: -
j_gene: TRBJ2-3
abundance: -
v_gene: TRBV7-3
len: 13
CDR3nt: TGTGCCAGCAGCCCCCAATGGGGCGATACGCAGTATTTT
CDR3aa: CASSPQWGDTQYF

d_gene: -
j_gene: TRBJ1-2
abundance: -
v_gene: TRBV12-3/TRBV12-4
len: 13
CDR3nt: TGTGCCAGCAGTTTTGCTCAGAACTATGGCTACACCTTC
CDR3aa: CASSFAQNYGYTF

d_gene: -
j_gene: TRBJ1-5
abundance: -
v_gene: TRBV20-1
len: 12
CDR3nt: TGCAGTGCTAGTGTCGGAGATCAGCCCCAGCATTTT
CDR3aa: CSASVGDQPQHF

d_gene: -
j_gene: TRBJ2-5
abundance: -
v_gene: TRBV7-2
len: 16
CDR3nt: TGTGCCAGCAGCCGCTCGCCGACTCCCCCGGGGGAGACCCAGTACTTC
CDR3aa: CASSRSPTPPGETQYF

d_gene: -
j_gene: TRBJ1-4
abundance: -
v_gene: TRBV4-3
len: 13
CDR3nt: TGCGCCAGCAGCCCTTCGGGACGGGAAAAACTGTTTTTT
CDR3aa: CASSPSGREKLFF

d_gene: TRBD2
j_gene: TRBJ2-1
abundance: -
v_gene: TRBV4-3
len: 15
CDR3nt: TGCGCCAGCAGCCGCAAGCGGGGAAACTCCAATGAGCAGTTCTTC
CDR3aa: CASSRKRGNSNEQFF

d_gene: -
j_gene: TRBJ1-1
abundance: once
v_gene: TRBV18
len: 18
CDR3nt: TGTGCCAGCTCACCACCCCGGGGGGCCAGGACCATGAACACTGAAGCTTTCTTT
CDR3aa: CASSPPRGARTMNTEAFF

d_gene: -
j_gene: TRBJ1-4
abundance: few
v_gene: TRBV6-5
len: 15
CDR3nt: TGTGCCAGCAGTTACTCAGCAGGCCCGGGTGAAAAACTGTTTTTT
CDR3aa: CASSYSAGPGEKLFF

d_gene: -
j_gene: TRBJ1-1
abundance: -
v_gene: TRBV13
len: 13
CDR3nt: TGTGCCAGCAGCCCCCGGGGGGGTAGTGAAGCTTTCTTT
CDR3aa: CASSPRGGSEAFF

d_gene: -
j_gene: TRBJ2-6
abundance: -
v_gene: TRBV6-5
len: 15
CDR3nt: TGTGCCAGCAGTCGACAGGACTCTGGGGCCAACGTCCTGACTTTC
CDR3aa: CASSRQDSGANVLTF

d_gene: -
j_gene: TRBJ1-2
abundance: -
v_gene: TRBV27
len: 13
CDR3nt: TGTGCCAGTACCTTTGGACAAAGGCCTGGCTACACCTTC
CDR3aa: CASTFGQRPGYTF

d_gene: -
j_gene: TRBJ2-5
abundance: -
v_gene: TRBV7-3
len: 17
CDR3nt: TGTGCCAGCAGCCCAATCCGGGACACCGGAGGCCAAGAGACCCAGTACTTC
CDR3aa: CASSPIRDTGGQETQYF

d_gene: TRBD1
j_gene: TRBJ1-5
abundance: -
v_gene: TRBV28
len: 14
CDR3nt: TGTGCCAGCAGTTGGACAGGGGGGTATCAGCCCCAGCATTTT
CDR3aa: CASSWTGGYQPQHF

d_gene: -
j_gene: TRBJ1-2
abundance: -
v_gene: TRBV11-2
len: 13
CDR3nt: TGTGCCAGCAGCCCGGACCAAAACTATGGCTACACCTTC
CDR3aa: CASSPDQNYGYTF

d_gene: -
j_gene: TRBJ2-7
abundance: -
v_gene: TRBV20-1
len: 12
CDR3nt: TGCAGTGCTAGTATCAGGGCCTACGAGCAGTACTTC
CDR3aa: CSASIRAYEQYF

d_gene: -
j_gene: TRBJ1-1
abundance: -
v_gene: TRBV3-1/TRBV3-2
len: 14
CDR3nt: TGTGCCAGCAGCCAAGACCAACGATTTACTGAAGCTTTCTTT
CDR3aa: CASSQDQRFTEAFF